The 11 T cell receptor beta chains listed next were all sequenced from one sample in a study of graft-versus-host responses after intestinal transplantation. Antigens for these TCRs are unknown. Profiling relied on immunoSEQ multiplex PCR, and the TCRdb table lists in-frame clones only, not all of them. The data contain about 39,000 clones, approximately 93% of them singletons. Source: unstimulated CD8+ T cells sorted from spleen or lymph node cells, taken before transplant. These receptors originate from a human donor who was the organ donor for an intestinal transplant.

This sequence joins TRBV28 and TRBJ1-4; a possible D gene is TRBD1 (6 bases). Germline CDR1 reads MDHEN; CDR2 reads SYDVKM. The CDR3 spans 15 residues. Trimming removed 7 bases from V and 8 bases from J, with 20 bases in between. CDR3 in amino acids: CASIPTGQGWEKLFF. The CDR3 DNA is TGTGCCAGCATCCCCACCGGGCAGGGGTGGGAAAAACTGTTTTTT.

The chain is built from TRBV4-1 and TRBJ2-5; D not resolved. Germline CDR1 MGHRA, CDR2 YSYEKL. Trimming cost V 3 bases and J 5 bases, with 4 bases left between them. This CDR3 region has 11 residues. The CDR3 loop is CASSHGETQYF. For the CDR3, the DNA is TGCGCCAGCAGCCACGGTGAGACCCAGTACTTC.

The CDR3 DNA is TGCAGTGCTAGGTCTGACAGTGAGCAGTTCTTC. Residues: CSARSDSEQFF. The chain is built from TRBV20-1 and TRBJ2-1; a weak D match, TRBD1 (5 bases). The V end lost 3 bases, the J end lost 9 bases, and 9 bases lay between the germline ends. The CDR3 consists of 11 residues. Germline V lookup: CDR1 DFQATT, CDR2 SNEGSKA (reference sequence).

The genes are TRBV4-2 and TRBJ2-5; 7 bases map to TRBD1. V lost 3 bases, J lost 5 bases, and 12 bases stayed unmatched. Germline-derived CDR1 and CDR2 are LGHNA and YNFKEQ. CDR3 length equals 16 residues. The CDR3 DNA reads TGTGCCAGCAGCCATCTTATAGACAGGGATGGCGAGACCCAGTACTTC. Translation gives CASSHLIDRDGETQYF.

The rearrangement joins TRBV27 to TRBJ2-1; weak D call: TRBD1 (5 bases). Trimming removed 7 bases at V and 4 bases at J, with 11 bases between. The CDR3 length is 13 residues. In germline, CDR1 is MNHEY, CDR2 SMNVEV (reference sequence). CDR3: CASMLPGYNEQFF. The CDR3 DNA reads as TGTGCCAGCATGTTACCAGGGTACAATGAGCAGTTCTTC.

The chain combines TRBV5-8 with TRBJ1-1; 7 nucleotides line up with TRBD1. Germline V gene sequence: CDR1 SGHTS, CDR2 YDEGEE. This CDR3 is 15 amino acids long. V trimming: 0 bases; J trimming: 3 bases; junction bases outside the gene matches: 5. The CDR3 sequence: CASSLEGGLDTEAFF. For the CDR3, the DNA is TGTGCCAGCAGCTTGGAAGGGGGCTTGGACACTGAAGCTTTCTTT.

The rearrangement uses TRBV9 and TRBJ1-5; D call uncertain. The CDR3 is 16 amino acids. CDR1 is SGDLS, CDR2 YYNGEE, per germline. Trimming removed 3 bases at V and 0 bases at J, with 13 bases between. CDR3 sequence (DNA): TGTGCCAGCAGCGCAACGGGGAAATATAGCAATCAGCCCCAGCATTTT. It is translated as CASSATGKYSNQPQHF.

This clone has just one count. V is TRBV15 and J is TRBJ2-7; 10 nucleotides align to TRBD2. Germline V gene sequence: CDR1 LNHNV, CDR2 YYDKDF (reference sequence). The junction had 11 bases not matched to a gene; V was cut back by 5 bases and J by 7 bases. The CDR3 consists of 15 residues. The CDR3 loop reads CATSPGTSDWEEQYF. CDR3 DNA: TGTGCCACCAGCCCCGGGACTAGCGATTGGGAGGAGCAGTACTTC.

This chain connects TRBV29-1 to TRBJ2-5, with D tentatively TRBD2 (5 bases). The CDR3 contains 13 residues. Per germline, CDR1 SQVTM and CDR2 ANQGSEA. V dropped 0 bases and J dropped 0 bases, with 5 bases sitting between them. CDR3 residues: CSVEEDYQETQYF. Here the CDR3 DNA reads TGCAGCGTTGAAGAGGACTACCAAGAGACCCAGTACTTC.

This clone appeared once. This chain joins TRBV7-9 and TRBJ2-5; D ambiguous. From germline, CDR1 is SEHNR and CDR2 FQNEAQ (reference sequence). This CDR3 contains 15 residues. Trimming took 1 base from V and 4 from J, leaving 13 bases between them. The CDR3 sequence is CASSLVRSGLETQYF. DNA of the CDR3: TGTGCCAGCAGCTTAGTTCGGAGTGGCCTAGAGACCCAGTACTTC. The whole variable domain, remainder taken from reference TRBV7-9 and TRBJ2-5, is DTGVSQNPRHKITKRGQNVTFRCDPISEHNRLYWYRQTLGQGPEFLTYFQNEAQLEKSRLLSDRFSAERPKGSFSTLEIQRTEQGDSAMYLCASSLVRSGLETQYFGPGTRLLVL.

This clone is a singleton in its sample. This chain links TRBV7-6 with TRBJ2-1; tentatively, D is TRBD1 (5 bases). V lost 0 bases and J 2 bases, leaving 11 bases between the germline ends. Germline lookup yields CDR1 SGHVS and CDR2 FNYEAQ. The CDR3 spans 16 residues. The CDR3 loop reads CASSLATVGPYNEQFF. CDR3 DNA: TGTGCCAGCAGCTTAGCGACGGTGGGGCCCTACAATGAGCAGTTCTTC.